These T cell receptor beta chains were read from a single sample in a study of T cell responses to AZD1222 COVID-19 vaccine. Method: immunoSEQ multiplex PCR; TCRdb's copy keeps in-frame clones and lacks some. The table has about 130,000 clones, roughly 86% seen once; the top ten hold 4.5% to 7%. The sequenced sample was peripheral blood, obtained 28 days after the second AZD1222 dose. These receptors were taken from an adult who received the AZD1222 COVID-19 vaccine. Both conserved end residues are trimmed from each CDR3. D genes are given only for firm matches.

>NA|TRBJ1-5|TRBV30
AFSTSSRQPQH
>NA|TRBJ2-7|TRBV6-1
ASSEPGLGGPYEQY
>NA|TRBJ1-5|TRBV12-5
ASGPPWVGANQPQH
>NA|TRBJ2-7|TRBV10-3
AISLGGGAYEQY
>NA|TRBJ2-5|TRBV11-3
ASSLGQTGSQETQY
>NA|TRBJ1-3|TRBV5-8
ASSLIHSGNTIY
>NA|TRBJ2-1|TRBV18
ASSPPPEYNEQF
>NA|TRBJ1-3|TRBV11-2
ASSPIAGNTIY
>TRBD1|TRBJ1-5|TRBV2
ASTPDGQGGQPQH
>TRBD1|TRBJ1-1|TRBV7-2
ASSPRTGNTEAF
>NA|TRBJ2-7|TRBV28
ASSLTRPSYEQY
>TRBD1|TRBJ2-1|TRBV13
ASSPTPRTDRGAYNEQF
>TRBD2|TRBJ2-1|TRBV5-5
ASSLVSSGIYEQF
>NA|TRBJ2-3|TRBV5-1
ASSLAGQDTQY
>NA|TRBJ1-1|TRBV2
ASSGGPTGSGTEAF
>NA|TRBJ1-4|TRBV7-9
ASSSEGREKLF
>NA|TRBJ1-5|TRBV10-3
AIGGGGNSNQPQH
>NA|TRBJ1-5|TRBV19
ASSPGGGQDSNQPQH